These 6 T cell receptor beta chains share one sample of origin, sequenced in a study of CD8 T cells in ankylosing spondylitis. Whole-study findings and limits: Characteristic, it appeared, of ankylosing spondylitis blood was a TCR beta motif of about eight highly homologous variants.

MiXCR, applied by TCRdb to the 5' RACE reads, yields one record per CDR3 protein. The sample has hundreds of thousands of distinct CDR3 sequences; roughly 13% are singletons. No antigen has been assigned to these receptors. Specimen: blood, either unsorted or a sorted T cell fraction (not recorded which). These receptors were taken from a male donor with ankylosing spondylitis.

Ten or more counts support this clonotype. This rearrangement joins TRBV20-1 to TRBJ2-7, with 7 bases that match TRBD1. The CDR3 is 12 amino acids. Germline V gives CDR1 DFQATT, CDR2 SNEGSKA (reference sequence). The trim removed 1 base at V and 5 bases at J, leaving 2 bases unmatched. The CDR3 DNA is TGCAGTGCTAGAGCTGGGACAGACGAGCAGTACGTC. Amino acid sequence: CSARAGTDEQYV.

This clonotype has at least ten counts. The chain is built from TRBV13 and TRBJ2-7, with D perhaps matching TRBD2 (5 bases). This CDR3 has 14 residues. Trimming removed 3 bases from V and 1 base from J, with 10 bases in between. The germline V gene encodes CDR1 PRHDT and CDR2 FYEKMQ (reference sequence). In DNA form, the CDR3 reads TGTGCCAGCAGCTTGGGTCGGGGATCCTACGAGCAGTACTTC. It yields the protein CASSLGRGSYEQYF.

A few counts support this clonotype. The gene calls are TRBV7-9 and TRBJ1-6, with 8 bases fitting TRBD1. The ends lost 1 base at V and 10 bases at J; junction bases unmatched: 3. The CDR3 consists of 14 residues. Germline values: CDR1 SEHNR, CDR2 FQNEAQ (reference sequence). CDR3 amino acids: CASSLGTGHSPLHF. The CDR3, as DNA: TGTGCCAGCAGCTTAGGGACAGGGCACTCACCCCTCCACTTT.

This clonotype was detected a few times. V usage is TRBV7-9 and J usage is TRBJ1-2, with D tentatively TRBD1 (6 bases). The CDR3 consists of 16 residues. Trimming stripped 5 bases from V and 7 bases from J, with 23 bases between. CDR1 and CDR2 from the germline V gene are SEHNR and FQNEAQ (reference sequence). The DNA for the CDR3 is TGTGCCAGCAGCACCTGGACAGATATTACCCTAGGTGGCTACACCTTC. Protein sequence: CASSTWTDITLGGYTF.

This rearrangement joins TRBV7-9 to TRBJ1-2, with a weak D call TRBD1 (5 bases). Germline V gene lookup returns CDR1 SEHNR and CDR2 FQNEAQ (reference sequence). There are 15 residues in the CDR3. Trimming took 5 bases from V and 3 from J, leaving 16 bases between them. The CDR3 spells CASSDVSGRYYGYTF. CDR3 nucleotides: TGTGCCAGCAGCGATGTCTCGGGACGGTACTATGGCTACACCTTC.

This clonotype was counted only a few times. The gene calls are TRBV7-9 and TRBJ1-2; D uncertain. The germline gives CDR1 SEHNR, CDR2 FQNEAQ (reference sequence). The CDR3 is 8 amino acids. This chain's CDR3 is CAEDGYTF. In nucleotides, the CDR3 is TGTGCTGAGGATGGCTACACCTTC.